One T cell receptor beta chain is described in this entry. Antigen: not known. The data originate from a study of identical twins. Notes on the study in general: High-abundance cord blood beta clonotypes had fewer insertions; memory repertoires showed none.

The germline gives CDR1 MNHNS, CDR2 SASEGT. The CDR3 consists of 14 residues. V lost 3 bases and J lost 4, with 12 bases in between. TCRdb processed the 5' RACE reads anew with MiXCR; each CDR3 protein has one entry. The sample lists about 530,000 distinct CDR3 sequences; 15% were seen once. These data were also filed under a second study, of yellow fever vaccine responses in identical twins.

What was sequenced was CD4+ T cells sorted from blood. This clonotype was obtained from a woman in her late teens or twenties in good health. The chain couples TRBV6-1 to TRBJ1-1; D may be TRBD1 (5 bases). The CDR3 bases are TGTGCCAGCAGTGAGGGGATGAGGGGCACTGAAGCTTTCTTT. It specifies CASSEGMRGTEAFF.